This T cell receptor beta chain was sequenced in a study of OX40 agonist ivuxolimab in advanced cancers. Study overall: Hepatocellular carcinoma, melanoma, renal cell or head and neck cancer affected the dose-escalation patients.

The junction had 7 bases not matched to a gene; V was cut back by 7 bases and J by 4 bases. CDR1 and CDR2 from the germline V gene are LNHDA and SQIVND (reference sequence). The CDR3 is 14 residues long. Using immunoSEQ multiplex PCR, the repertoire was profiled, and TCRdb retains in-frame clones only, with some absent. The sample lists approximately 90,000 clones, 75% to 90% occurring once. The receptor's source is an adult with an advanced solid tumor such as melanoma, head and neck, liver or kidney cancer. Sequencing was performed on CD4+ or CD8+ T cells sorted from blood, taken in a trial of the OX40 agonist ivuxolimab. The chain has TRBV19 and TRBJ1-5, with 7 bases aligning to TRBD1. The CDR3 DNA reads TGTGCCAGTACCACAGGGGTGATTAATCAGCCCCAGCATTTT. Translation: CASTTGVINQPQHF.